This TCR beta chain stems from a study of cytomegalovirus exposure and HLA in healthy donors. Study information: Researchers previously reported finding 100 million or so unique TCR beta sequences from roughly 180 million T cells.

General study findings and limits: Researchers reportedly found TCR beta sequences accurately predicted most subjects' HLA-A and HLA-B alleles.

CDR3 length equals 16 residues. After removal of 5 bases from V and 2 bases from J, the junction contained 6 bases not matched to a gene. CDR1 is MDHEN and CDR2 is SYDVKM in the germline V gene. A multiplex PCR was run with 60 Vbeta primers and 13 Jbeta primers. The method was immunoSEQ multiplex PCR; TCRdb's version includes in-frame clones alone and lacks a portion of them. The data hold 100,000 to 120,000 clones, with roughly 79% observed a single time. Remarks on this clone: Its target is not known.

The chain recombines TRBV28 with TRBJ1-5; 10 nucleotides line up with TRBD1. Sequenced material: PBMCs. The TCR originated in a male donor in good health and CMV-seronegative. CDR3 loop: CASSVSGTGGNQPQHF. CDR3 coding DNA: TGTGCCAGCAGTGTATCCGGGACAGGGGGCAATCAGCCCCAGCATTTT.